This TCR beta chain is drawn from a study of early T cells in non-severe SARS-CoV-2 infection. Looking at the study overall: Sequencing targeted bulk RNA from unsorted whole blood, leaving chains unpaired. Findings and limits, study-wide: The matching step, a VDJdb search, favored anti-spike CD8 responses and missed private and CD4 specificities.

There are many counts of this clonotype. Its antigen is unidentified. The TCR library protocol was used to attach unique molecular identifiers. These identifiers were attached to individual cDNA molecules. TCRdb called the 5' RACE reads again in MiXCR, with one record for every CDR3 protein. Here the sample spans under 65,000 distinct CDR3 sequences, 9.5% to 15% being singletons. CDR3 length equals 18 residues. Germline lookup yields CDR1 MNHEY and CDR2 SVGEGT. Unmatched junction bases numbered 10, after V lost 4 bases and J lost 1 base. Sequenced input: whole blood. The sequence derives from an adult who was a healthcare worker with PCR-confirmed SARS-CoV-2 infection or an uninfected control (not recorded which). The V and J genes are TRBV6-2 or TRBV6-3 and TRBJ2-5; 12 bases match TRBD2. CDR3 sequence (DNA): TGTGCCAGCAGTTCCTACCCCTCGACTAGCGGGGGCCAAGAGACCCAGTACTTC. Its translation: CASSSYPSTSGGQETQYF.